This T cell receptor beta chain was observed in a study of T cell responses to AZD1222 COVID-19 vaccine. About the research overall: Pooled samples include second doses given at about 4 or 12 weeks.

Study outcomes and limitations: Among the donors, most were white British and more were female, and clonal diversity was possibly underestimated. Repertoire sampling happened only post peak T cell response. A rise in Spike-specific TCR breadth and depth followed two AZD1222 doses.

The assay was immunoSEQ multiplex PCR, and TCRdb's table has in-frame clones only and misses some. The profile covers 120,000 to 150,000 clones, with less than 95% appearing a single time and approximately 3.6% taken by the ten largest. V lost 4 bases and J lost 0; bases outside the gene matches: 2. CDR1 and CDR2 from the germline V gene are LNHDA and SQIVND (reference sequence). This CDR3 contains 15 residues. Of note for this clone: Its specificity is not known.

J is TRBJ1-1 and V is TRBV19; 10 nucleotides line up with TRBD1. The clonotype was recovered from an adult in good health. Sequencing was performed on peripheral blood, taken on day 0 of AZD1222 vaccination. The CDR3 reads CASSRQGALNTEAFF. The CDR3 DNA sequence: TGTGCCAGTAGTAGACAGGGGGCGCTGAACACTGAAGCTTTCTTT.